In its sample, the clone carrying this T cell receptor beta chain was seen a few times. Alongside a J-beta primer mix, a sample-barcoded 5' primer served in a second PCR lasting about 7 to 12 cycles. There were at least 2.5 million CDR3-containing paired-end reads obtained from each sample. One entry per CDR3 protein results from TCRdb running MiXCR on the 5' RACE reads. The profile shows fewer than 750,000 distinct CDR3 sequences, 52% of them singletons. Each donor had approximately 10 milliliters of peripheral blood drawn. This sample is drawn from a study of blood T cells in healthy people across ages. CDR1 and CDR2 from the germline V gene are SEHNR and FQNEAQ (reference sequence). Trimming left V 0 bases short and J 6 bases short, with 5 bases between. This CDR3 is built from 13 residues.

Sequenced material: blood. The chain carries TRBV7-9 and TRBJ2-2; D is undetermined. The sequence was obtained from an elderly woman in good health. CDR3 coding DNA: TGTGCCAGCAGCTTAGCGGGTCCCGGGGAGCTGTTTTTT. It translates to CASSLAGPGELFF.